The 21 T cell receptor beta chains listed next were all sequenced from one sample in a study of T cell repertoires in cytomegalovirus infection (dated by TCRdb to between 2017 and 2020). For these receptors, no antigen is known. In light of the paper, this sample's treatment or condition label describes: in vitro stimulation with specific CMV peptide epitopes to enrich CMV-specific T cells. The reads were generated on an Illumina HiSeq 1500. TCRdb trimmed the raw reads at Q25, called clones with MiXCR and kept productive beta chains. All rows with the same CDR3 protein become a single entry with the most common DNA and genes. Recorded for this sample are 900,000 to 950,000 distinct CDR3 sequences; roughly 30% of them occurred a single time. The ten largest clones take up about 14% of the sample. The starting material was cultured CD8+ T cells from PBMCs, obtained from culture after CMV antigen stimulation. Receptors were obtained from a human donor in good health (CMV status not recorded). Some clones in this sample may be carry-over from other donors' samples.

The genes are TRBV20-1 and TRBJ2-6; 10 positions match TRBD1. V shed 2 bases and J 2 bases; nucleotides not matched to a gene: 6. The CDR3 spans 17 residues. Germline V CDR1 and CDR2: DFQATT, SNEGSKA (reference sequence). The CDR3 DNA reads TGCAGTGCTAGAAACCGGGACAGGGGCCCTGGGGCCAACGTCCTGACTTTC. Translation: CSARNRDRGPGANVLTF.

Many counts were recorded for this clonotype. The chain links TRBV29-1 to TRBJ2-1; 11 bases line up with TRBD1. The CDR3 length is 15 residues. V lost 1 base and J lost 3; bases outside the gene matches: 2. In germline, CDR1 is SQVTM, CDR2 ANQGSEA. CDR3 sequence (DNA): TGCAGCGTTGAAGGTGGGACAGGGGGCTACAATGAGCAGTTCTTC. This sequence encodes CSVEGGTGGYNEQFF.

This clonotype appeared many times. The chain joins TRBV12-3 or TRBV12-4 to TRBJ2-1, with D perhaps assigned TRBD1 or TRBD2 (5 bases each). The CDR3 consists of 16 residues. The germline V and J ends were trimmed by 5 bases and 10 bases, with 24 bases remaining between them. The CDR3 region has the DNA TGTGCCAGCAGTCCCGGGACCAGCAGTCTGGTAGGCGAGCAGTTCTTC. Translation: CASSPGTSSLVGEQFF.

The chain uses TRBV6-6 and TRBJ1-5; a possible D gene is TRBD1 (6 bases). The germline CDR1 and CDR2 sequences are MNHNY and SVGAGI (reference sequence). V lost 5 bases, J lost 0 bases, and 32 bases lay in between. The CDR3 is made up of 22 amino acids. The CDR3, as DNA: TGTGCCAGCAGTGCACGCCGCACAGGGACCCTATACCTCGGGCATAGCAATCAGCCCCAGCATTTT. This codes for CASSARRTGTLYLGHSNQPQHF.

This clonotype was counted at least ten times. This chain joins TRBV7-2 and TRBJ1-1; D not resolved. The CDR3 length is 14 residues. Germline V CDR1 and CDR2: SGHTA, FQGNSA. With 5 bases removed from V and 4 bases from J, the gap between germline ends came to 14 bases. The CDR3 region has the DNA TGTGCCAGCAGCGATCGGGCTTCGGGCACTGAAGCTTTCTTT. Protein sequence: CASSDRASGTEAFF.

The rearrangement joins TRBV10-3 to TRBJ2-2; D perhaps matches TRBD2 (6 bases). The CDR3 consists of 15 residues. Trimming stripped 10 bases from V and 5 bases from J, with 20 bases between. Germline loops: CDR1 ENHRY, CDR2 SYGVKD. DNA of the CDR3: TGTGCCAGTAAAGGTGGAGGGAGTGAAACCGGGGAGCTGTTTTTT. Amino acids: CASKGGGSETGELFF.

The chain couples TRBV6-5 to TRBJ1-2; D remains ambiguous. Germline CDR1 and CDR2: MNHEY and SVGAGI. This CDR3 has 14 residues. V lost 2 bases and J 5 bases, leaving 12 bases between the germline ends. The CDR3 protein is CASSYVESEYGYTF. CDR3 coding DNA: TGTGCCAGCAGTTACGTGGAATCAGAGTATGGCTACACCTTC.

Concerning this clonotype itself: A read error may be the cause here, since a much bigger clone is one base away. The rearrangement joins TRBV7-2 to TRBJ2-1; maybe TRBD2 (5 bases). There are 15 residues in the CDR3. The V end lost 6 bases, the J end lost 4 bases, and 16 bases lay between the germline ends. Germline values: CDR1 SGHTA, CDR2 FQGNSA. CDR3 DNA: TGTACCAGCAGATCCGATTTAGGAGGATACAATGAGCAGTTCTTC. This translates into CTSRSDLGGYNEQFF.

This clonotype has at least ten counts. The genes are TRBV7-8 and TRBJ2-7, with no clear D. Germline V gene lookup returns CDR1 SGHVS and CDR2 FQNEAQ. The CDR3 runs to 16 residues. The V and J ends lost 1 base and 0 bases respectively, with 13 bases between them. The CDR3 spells CASSLGGPLSSYEQYV. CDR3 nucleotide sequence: TGTGCCAGCAGCTTAGGCGGACCGTTGAGCTCCTACGAGCAGTACGTC.

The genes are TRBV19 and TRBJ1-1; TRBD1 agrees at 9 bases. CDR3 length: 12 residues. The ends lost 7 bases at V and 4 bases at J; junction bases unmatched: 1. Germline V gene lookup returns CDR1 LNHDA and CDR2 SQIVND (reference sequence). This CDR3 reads CASTDRGTEAFF. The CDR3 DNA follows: TGTGCCAGTACGGACAGGGGCACTGAAGCTTTCTTT.

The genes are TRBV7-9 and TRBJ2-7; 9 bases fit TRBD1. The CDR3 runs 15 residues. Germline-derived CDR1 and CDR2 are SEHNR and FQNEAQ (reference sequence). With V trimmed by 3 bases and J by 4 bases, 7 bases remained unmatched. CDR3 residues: CASSFYSDRGYEQYF. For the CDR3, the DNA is TGTGCCAGCAGCTTCTATTCCGACAGGGGGTACGAGCAGTACTTC.

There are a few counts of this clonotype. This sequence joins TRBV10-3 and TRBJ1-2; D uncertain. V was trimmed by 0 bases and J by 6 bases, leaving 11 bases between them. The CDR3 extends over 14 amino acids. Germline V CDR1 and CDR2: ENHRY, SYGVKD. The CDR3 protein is CAISESEMADGYTF. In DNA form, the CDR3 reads TGTGCCATCAGTGAGTCGGAGATGGCGGATGGCTACACCTTC.

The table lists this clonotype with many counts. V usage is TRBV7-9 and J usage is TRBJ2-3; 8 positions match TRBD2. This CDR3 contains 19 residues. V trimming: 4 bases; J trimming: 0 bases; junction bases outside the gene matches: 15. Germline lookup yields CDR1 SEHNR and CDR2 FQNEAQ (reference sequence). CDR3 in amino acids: CASSSGGDGLGSSTDTQYF. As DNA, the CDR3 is TGTGCCAGCAGCTCGGGAGGGGACGGCCTGGGTTCTAGCACAGATACGCAGTATTTT.

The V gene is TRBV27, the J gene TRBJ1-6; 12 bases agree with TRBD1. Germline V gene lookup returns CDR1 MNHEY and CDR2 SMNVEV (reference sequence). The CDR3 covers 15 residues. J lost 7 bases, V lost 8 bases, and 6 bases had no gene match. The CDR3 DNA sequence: TGTGCCAGCCGGTATGGGACAGGGGGCAATTCACCCCTCCACTTT. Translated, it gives CASRYGTGGNSPLHF.

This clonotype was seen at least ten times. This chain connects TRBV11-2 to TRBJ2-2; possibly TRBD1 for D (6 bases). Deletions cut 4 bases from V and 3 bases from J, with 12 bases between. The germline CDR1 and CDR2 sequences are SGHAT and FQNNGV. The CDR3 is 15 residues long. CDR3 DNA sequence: TGTGCCAGCAGCTGGACAGCGGACGACACCGGGGAGCTGTTTTTT. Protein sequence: CASSWTADDTGELFF.

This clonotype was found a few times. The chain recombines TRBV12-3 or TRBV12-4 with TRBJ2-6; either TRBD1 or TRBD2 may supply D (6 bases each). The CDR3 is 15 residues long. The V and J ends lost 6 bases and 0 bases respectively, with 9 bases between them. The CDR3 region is CASSPGASGANVLTF. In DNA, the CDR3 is TGTGCCAGCAGCCCGGGGGCCTCTGGGGCCAACGTCCTGACTTTC.

The chain's CDR3 is CASSLIGSPYEQYF. The CDR3 DNA is TGTGCCAGCAGCTTAATCGGCTCCCCCTACGAGCAGTACTTC. The V and J genes are TRBV7-2 and TRBJ2-7; D is unclear. The CDR3 is 14 amino acids. Germline CDR1 and CDR2: SGHTA and FQGNSA. V lost 2 bases to trimming and J lost 2 bases, with 10 bases between them.

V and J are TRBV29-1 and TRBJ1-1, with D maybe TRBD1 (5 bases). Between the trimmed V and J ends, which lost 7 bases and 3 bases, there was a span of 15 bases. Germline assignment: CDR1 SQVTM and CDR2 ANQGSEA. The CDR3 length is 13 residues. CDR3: CSAWPGVDTEAFF. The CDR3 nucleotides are TGCAGCGCCTGGCCGGGGGTTGACACTGAAGCTTTCTTT.

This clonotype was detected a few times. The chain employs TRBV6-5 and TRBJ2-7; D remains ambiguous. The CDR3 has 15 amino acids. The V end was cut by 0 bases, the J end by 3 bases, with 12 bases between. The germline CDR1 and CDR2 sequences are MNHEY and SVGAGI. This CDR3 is CASSYSVSRFYEQYV. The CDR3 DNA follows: TGTGCCAGCAGTTACTCGGTCTCCAGGTTCTACGAGCAGTACGTC.

CDR3 amino acids: CAISGTETGDTQYF. CDR3 sequence (DNA): TGTGCCATCAGTGGGACAGAGACGGGAGATACGCAGTATTTT. The genes are TRBV10-3 and TRBJ2-3; the D gene is possibly TRBD1 (6 bases). With 4 bases removed from V and 5 bases from J, the gap between germline ends came to 13 bases. Per the germline V gene, CDR1 is ENHRY and CDR2 is SYGVKD. CDR3 length equals 14 residues.

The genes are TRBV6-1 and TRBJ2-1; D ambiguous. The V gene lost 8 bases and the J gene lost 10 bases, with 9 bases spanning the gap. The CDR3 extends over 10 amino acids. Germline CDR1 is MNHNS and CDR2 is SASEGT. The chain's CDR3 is CASGGWEQFF. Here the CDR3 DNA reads TGTGCCAGCGGTGGGTGGGAGCAGTTCTTC.